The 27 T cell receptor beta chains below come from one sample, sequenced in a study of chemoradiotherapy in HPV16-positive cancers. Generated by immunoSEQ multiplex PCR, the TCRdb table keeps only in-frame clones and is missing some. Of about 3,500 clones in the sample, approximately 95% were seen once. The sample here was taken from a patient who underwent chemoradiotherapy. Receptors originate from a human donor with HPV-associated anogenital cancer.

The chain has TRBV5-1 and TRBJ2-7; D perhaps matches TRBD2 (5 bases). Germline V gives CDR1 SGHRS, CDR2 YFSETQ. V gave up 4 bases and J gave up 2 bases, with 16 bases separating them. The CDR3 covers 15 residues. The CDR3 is CASSPDSTRPYEQYF. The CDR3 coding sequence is TGCGCCAGCAGCCCGGACTCAACGCGGCCCTACGAGCAGTACTTC.

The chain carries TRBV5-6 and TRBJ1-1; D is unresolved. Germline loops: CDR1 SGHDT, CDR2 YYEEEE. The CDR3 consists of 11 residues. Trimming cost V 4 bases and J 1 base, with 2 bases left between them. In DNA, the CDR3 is TGTGCCAGCAGCCGGAACACTGAAGCTTTCTTT. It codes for CASSRNTEAFF.

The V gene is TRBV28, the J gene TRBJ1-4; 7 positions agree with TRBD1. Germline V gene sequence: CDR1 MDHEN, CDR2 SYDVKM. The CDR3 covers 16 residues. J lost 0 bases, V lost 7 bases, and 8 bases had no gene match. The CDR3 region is CASTRGGSATNEKLFF. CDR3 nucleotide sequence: TGTGCCAGCACCAGGGGGGGTTCTGCAACTAATGAAAAACTGTTTTTT. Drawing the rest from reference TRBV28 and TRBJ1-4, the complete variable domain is DVKVTQSSRYLVKRTGEKVFLECVQDMDHENMFWYRQDPGLGLRLIYFSYDVKMKEKGDIPEGYSVSREKKERFSLILESASTNQTSMYLCASTRGGSATNEKLFFGSGTQLSVL.

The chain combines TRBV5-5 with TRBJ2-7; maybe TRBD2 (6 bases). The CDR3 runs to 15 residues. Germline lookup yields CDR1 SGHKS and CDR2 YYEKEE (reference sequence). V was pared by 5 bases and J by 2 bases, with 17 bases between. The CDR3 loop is CASSRDAWEAYEQYF. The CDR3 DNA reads TGTGCCAGCAGTCGGGACGCCTGGGAGGCCTACGAGCAGTACTTC.

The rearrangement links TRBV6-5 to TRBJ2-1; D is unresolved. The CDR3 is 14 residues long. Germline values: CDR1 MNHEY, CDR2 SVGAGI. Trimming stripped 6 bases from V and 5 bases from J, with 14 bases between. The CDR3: CASSAYGPNNEQFF. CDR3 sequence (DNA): TGTGCCAGCAGCGCATATGGGCCAAACAATGAGCAGTTCTTC.

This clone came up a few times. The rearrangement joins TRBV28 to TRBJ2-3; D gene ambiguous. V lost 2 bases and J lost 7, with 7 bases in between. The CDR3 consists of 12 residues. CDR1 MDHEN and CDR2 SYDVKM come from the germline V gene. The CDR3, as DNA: TGTGCCAGCAGTTTAGTGACGTATACGCAGTATTTT. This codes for CASSLVTYTQYF.

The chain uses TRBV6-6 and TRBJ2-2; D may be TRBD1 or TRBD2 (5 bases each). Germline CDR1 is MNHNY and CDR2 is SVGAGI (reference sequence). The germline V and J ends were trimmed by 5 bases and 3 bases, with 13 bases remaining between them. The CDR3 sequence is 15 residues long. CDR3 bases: TGTGCCAGCAGTACAGGCTGGGGAGACACCGGGGAGCTGTTTTTT. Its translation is CASSTGWGDTGELFF.

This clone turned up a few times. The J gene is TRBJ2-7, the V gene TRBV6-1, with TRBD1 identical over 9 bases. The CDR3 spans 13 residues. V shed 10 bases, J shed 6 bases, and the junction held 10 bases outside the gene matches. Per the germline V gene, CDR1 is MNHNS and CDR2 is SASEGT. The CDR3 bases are TGTGCCAACTCCGGGACAGGGCACGGCGAGCAGTACTTC. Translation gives CANSGTGHGEQYF.

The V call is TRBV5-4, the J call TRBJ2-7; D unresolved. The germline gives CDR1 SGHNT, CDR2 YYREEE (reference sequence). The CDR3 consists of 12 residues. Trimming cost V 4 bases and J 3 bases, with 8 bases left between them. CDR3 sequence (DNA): TGTGCCAGCAGCCCGGGTGGCTACGAGCAGTACTTC. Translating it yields CASSPGGYEQYF.

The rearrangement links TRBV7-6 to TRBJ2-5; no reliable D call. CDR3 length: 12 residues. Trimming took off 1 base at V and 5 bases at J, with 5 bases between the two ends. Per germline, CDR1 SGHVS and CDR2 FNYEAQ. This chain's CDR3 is CASSLVVETQYF. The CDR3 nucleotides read TGTGCCAGCAGCTTAGTCGTGGAGACCCAGTACTTC.

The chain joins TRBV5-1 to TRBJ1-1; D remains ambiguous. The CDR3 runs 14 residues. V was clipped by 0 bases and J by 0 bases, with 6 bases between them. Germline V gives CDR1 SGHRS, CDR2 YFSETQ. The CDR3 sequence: CASSLEGLNTEAFF. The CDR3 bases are TGCGCCAGCAGCTTGGAAGGGCTGAACACTGAAGCTTTCTTT.

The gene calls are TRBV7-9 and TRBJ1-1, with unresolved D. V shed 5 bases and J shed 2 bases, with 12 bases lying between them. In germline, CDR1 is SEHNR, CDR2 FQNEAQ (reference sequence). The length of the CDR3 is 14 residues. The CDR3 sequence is CASSPLLGNTEAFF. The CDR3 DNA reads TGTGCCAGCAGCCCTCTCCTTGGAAACACTGAAGCTTTCTTT.

The DNA for the CDR3 is TGTGCCAGCAGTTCATCCGAGACAGGGGACGAGCAGTACTTC. Translating gives CASSSSETGDEQYF. This sequence joins TRBV27 and TRBJ2-7; TRBD1 matches at 8 bases. The junction had 7 bases not matched to a gene; V was cut back by 4 bases and J by 5 bases. The length of the CDR3 is 14 residues. Germline V gives CDR1 MNHEY, CDR2 SMNVEV (reference sequence).

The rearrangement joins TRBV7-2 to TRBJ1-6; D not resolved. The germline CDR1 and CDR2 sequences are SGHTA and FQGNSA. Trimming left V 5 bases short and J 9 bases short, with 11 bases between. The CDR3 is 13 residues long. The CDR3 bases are TGTGCCAGCAGCCTAGGGTGGAGTTCACCCCTCCACTTT. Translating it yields CASSLGWSSPLHF.

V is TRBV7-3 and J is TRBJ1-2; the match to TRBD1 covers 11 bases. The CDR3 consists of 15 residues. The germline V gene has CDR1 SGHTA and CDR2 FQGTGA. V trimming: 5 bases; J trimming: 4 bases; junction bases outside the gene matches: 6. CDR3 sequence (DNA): TGTGCCAGCAGCCCCGGACAGGGGGCTAGCTATGGCTACACCTTC. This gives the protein CASSPGQGASYGYTF.

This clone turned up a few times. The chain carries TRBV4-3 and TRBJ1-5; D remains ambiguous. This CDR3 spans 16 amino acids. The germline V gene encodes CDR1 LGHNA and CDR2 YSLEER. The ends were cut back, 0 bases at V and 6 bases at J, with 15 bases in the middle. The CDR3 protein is CASSQEQTGSSQPQHF. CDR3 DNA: TGCGCCAGCAGCCAAGAACAGACCGGGAGCTCTCAGCCCCAGCATTTT.

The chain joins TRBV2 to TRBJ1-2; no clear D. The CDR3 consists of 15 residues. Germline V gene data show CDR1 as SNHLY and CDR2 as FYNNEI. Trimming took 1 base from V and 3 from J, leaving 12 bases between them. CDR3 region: CASSEDRGIDYGYTF. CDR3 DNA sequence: TGTGCCAGCAGTGAAGATCGGGGTATAGACTATGGCTACACCTTC.

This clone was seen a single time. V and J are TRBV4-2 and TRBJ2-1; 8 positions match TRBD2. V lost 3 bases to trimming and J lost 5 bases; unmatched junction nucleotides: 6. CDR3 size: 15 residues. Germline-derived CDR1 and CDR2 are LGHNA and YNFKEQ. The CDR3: CASSHPGGGNNEQFF. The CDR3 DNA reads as TGTGCCAGCAGCCACCCGGGCGGGGGGAACAATGAGCAGTTCTTC.

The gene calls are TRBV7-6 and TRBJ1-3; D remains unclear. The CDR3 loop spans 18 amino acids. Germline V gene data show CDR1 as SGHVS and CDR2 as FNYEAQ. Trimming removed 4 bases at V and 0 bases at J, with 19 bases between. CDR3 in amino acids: CASSSPPTSVSSGNTIYF. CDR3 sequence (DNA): TGTGCCAGCAGCTCACCACCCACCAGCGTAAGCTCTGGAAACACCATATATTTT.

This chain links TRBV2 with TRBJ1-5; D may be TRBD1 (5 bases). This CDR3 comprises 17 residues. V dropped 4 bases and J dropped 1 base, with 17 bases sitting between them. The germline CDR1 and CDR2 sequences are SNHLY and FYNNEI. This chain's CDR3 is CASSGGAAPGSNQPQHF. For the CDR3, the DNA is TGTGCCAGCAGTGGAGGGGCCGCGCCCGGGAGCAATCAGCCCCAGCATTTT.

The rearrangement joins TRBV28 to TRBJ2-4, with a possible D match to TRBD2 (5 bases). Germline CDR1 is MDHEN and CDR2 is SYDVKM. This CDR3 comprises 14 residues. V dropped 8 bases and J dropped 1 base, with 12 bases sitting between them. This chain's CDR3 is CASSIPGAKNIQYF. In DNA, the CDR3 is TGTGCCAGCTCGATCCCGGGGGCCAAAAACATTCAGTACTTC.

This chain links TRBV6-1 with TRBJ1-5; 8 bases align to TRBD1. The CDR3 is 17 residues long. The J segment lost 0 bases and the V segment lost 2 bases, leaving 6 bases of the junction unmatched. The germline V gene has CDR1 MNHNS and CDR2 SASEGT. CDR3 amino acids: CASSEQDRAYSNQPQHF. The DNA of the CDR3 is TGTGCCAGCAGTGAACAGGACAGGGCTTATAGCAATCAGCCCCAGCATTTT.

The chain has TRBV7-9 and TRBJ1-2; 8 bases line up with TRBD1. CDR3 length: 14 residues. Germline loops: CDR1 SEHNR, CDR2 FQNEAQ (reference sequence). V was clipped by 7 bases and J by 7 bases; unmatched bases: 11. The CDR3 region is CASTEDRDRVGYTF. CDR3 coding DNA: TGTGCCAGCACCGAGGACAGGGATCGGGTTGGCTACACCTTC. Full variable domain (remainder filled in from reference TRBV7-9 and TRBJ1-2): DTGVSQNPRHKITKRGQNVTFRCDPISEHNRLYWYRQTLGQGPEFLTYFQNEAQLEKSRLLSDRFSAERPKGSFSTLEIQRTEQGDSAMYLCASTEDRDRVGYTFGSGTRLTVV.

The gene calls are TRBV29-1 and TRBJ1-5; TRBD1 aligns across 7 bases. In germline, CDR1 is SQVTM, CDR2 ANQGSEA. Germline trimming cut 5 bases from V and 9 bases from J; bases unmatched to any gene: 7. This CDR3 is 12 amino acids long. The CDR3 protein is CSVSTGERPQHF. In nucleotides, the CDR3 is TGCAGCGTTAGTACAGGGGAGAGGCCCCAGCATTTT.

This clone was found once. DNA for the CDR3: TGTGCCAGCAGCATGGATAATTTTGAAGCTTTCTTT. It specifies CASSMDNFEAFF. The chain carries TRBV7-9 and TRBJ1-1; D is ambiguous. Germline loops: CDR1 SEHNR, CDR2 FQNEAQ (reference sequence). Trimming pared 5 bases from V and 7 bases from J, leaving 11 bases between. The CDR3 runs to 12 residues.

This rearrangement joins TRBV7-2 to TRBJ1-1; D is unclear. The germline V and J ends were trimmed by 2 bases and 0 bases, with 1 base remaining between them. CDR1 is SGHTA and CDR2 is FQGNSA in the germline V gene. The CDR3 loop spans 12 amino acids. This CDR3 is CASSLMNTEAFF. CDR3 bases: TGTGCCAGCAGCTTAATGAACACTGAAGCTTTCTTT.

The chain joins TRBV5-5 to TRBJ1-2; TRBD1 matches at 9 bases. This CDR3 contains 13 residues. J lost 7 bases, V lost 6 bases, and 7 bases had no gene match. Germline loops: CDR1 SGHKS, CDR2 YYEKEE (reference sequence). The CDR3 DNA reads TGTGCCAGCACCGCCACAGGGGGCTCTGGCTACACCTTC. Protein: CASTATGGSGYTF.